This TCR beta chain is drawn from a study of cytomegalovirus exposure and HLA in healthy donors (dated by TCRdb to about 2017). At the level of the whole study: According to an earlier analysis of a few hundred of the donors, about 179 million T cells yielded 100 million or so unique TCR beta sequences and around 280 Gb of sequence data. About five DR-DQ haplotypes were treated as single units for association and clustering because of strong linkage in the cohort. The study used immunosequencing to profile the T cell repertoires of 666 subjects and linked those repertoires to cytomegalovirus serostatus. Of the 300 to 450 genotyped donors, 75% to 85% were placed in the genetic ancestry cluster associated with self-reported Caucasian donors. A later analysis re-analyzed previously published TCR beta repertoires from approximately 700 donors and added high-resolution HLA genotyping to study TCR occurrence patterns. A separate validation cohort of about 110 different subjects was used in addition to the approximately 700-subject first cohort. Donor age, sex, ethnicity and CMV serostatus were compiled alongside the repertoire data. Rather than drawing on any new phenotypic data, the later analysis identified candidate immune exposures from TCR beta sequences and the way those sequences occurred across donors. To predict cytomegalovirus infection status, the study brought together high-throughput TCR immunosequencing, statistical association of individual TCRs with disease status, and machine learning. The number of typed donors differed by locus: 629-630 for A, B, C, DRB1 and DQB1; approximately 520 for DQA1; fewer than 610 for DPA1; and around 490 for DPB1. The study aimed to test whether cataloging public T cell receptors could reveal signatures of past pathogen exposure. HLA typing covered class I and class II loci at four-digit resolution. All discovery cohort repertoires had been generated using a single sequencing platform. An early release that covered about 600 HLA-typed donors contained approximately 300 gigabases of sequencing data and roughly 84 million unique TCR sequences. Across approximately 400 genotyped donors of the cohort, an average of about 240,000 unique TCR beta nucleotide sequences per donor were sequenced, and approximately 17% of those sequences were non-productive. In an earlier analysis of a few hundred of the donors, high-throughput TCR beta sequencing was used to judge whether each TCR beta V gene segment behaved as functional or pseudogenic. A later genetic analysis took genome-wide SNP genotypes for about three fifths of the 666 donors and used that subset as a discovery cohort.

CDR1 is given as MDHEN and CDR2 as SYDVKM, both from the germline V gene. V is pared back by 3 bases and J by 3 bases, with 6 bases lying between the germline termini. There are 12 amino acids in the CDR3, from cysteine to phenylalanine inclusive. Kept here is only the CDR3 DNA, which spans 36 bases and is read in frame from base 1. Overall study results and their limits: Broadly in line with IMGT annotations, most TCR beta V segments showed up in productive rearrangements about 87% or about 30% of the time in an earlier analysis of 450 to 750 of the donors. Most TCR sequences were seen in very few donors, while some public TCRs were found in many individuals. Sequencing depth was assumed to be roughly uniform across donors in the presence/absence analyses, though that assumption may not hold. The study gave a list of more than 150 TCR beta chains associated with cytomegalovirus. Most CMV-associated TCR beta chains appeared to be HLA-restricted in a later analysis, and the HLA associations seemed to be driven largely by CMV exposure. When HLA alleles, especially DR and DQ, strongly co-occurred, attributing TCR associations to individual alleles was difficult. The classifier was reported to diagnose cytomegalovirus status with high specificity and sensitivity in both the original and validation cohorts. A later genetic analysis associated a missense DCLRE1C variant with V-gene and J-gene trimming of TCR beta chains, and an independent cohort replicated the association. Immune exposure information for the cohort was limited to CMV serostatus. Correlated functional status among segregating V segments might reflect linkage disequilibrium, but an unknown experimental factor could not be ruled out. Some IMGT-functional V segments, including TRBV6-2 and TRBV6-3, could not be told apart with the 87-base-pair reads, so those segments were excluded. Only TCR beta chains were sequenced in this cohort, and the absence of alpha or paired-chain data limited detectable features. The sequencing pipeline was judged likely to have produced a cluster of highly shared sequence variants as a technical artifact. In a later analysis, the rate of TCR association differed among HLA loci, with DRB1 alleles having the most associated TCRs and HLA-C alleles having the fewest. A further reported finding was that TCR beta sequences accurately predicted the HLA-A and HLA-B alleles for most subjects in the first cohort. Compared with the 666-donor mean, donors in an Asian-associated ancestry cluster had fewer N-insertions in productive TCRs, according to a later genetic analysis. Because counts were too low, 15 or so rarely observed V segments, including chromosome 9 orphons, were excluded from the earlier analysis of roughly 580 of the donors. Because some donors lacked HLA typing at each locus, the association tests relied only on the typed subset. According to a later analysis, parvovirus B19, influenza, CMV and Epstein-Barr virus appeared linked to several top co-occurrence clusters. The authors suggested that the approach could potentially be generalized to other disease states and immunological phenotypes. Specific HLA alleles were associated with over 15,000 TCR beta sequences at a false discovery rate of 0.05 in a later analysis. A later analysis found that HLA-associated TCR beta chains were more clonally expanded and had lower generation probabilities than equally common non-associated chains. A few of the identified cytomegalovirus-associated TCR beta chains were confirmed in vitro to be specific for cytomegalovirus antigens.

The cohort consisted of hundreds of healthy bone marrow donors. All cohort members were sampled while nominally healthy, although unrecorded immune exposures were likely present. The donor tested CMV seropositive, placing the donor among the approximately 290 seropositive members of the cohort. A peripheral blood sample was provided by each donor, and peripheral blood mononuclear cells were used for TCR beta sequencing. Genomic DNA was extracted from the blood cell samples with the Qiagen DNeasy Blood Extraction Kit. Receptor libraries were prepared by the immunoSEQ multiplex PCR assay. The multiplex PCR relied on a mix of 60 forward primers for TCR Vbeta segments and 13 reverse primers for TCR Jbeta segments. The CDR3 region of rearranged TCR beta genes was amplified from genomic DNA with a multiplex PCR assay. On the Illumina HiSeq System, the amplified TCR beta libraries were sequenced as 87-base-pair reads. Under the source paper's analysis protocol: A later analysis tallied roughly 78 million unique TCR beta chains across the approximately 670 repertoires, and some 10 million of those chains were shared by two or more donors. Raw reads were error-corrected and collapsed into unique sequences with a nearest-neighbor algorithm that merged closely related sequences to remove PCR and sequencing errors. Alignment of CDR3 sequences to IMGT reference sequences was used to assign V, D and J gene segments. For a sequence to be retained, a match of at least six nucleotides was required to both a V gene segment and a J gene segment. A rearrangement counted as productive if the CDR3 had no stop codons and remained in frame with V and J, and every other rearrangement counted as non-productive. Following IMGT convention, CDR3 was defined as the stretch from the second conserved V-encoded cysteine up to the conserved J-encoded phenylalanine. Sequences without an unambiguous match to a single V gene segment were excluded from the earlier analysis of over 500 of the donors. In an earlier analysis of several hundred of the donors, V segments were called functional above 56.7% productive rearrangements and were called segregating when the between-donor standard deviation exceeded 5%. A statistical classification framework was developed to diagnose cytomegalovirus status using the catalog of TCR beta chain sequences. In a later analysis, TCR nucleotide sequences were compared against IMGT/GENE-DB human TR gene sequences so that V and J genes could be assigned. A later analysis assigned CDR3 sequences and most-parsimonious VDJ recombination scenarios with the TCRdist pipeline. In a later analysis, each TCR beta chain was defined by its CDR3 amino acid sequence together with its V-gene family, and reads lacking a unique V-gene family were excluded. To address suspected cross-contamination and a sequencing artifact, a later analysis removed approximately 600 highly shared, low-generation-probability nucleotide sequences. A later analysis calculated a clonal expansion index for each public chain from normalized within-repertoire ranks of inferred template counts. In a later analysis, generation probabilities were computed using a VDJ recombination model fitted to out-of-frame rearrangements, and the results were checked against IGoR. A later analysis scored TCR-TCR, TCR-HLA and TCR-CMV co-occurrence with hypergeometric tests, applying a repertoire-size bias correction to TCR pairs. A later analysis estimated false discovery rates by permuting HLA or CMV assignments 20 times. In a later analysis, co-occurring TCRs were grouped using DBSCAN, with TCRdist sequence similarity added in when clustering inside HLA-allele-positive subsets. Co-occurrence clustering excluded repertoires with fewer than 30,000 or more than 120,000 public chains, plus five with anomalous nucleotide sharing. TCRdb took over this immuneACCESS table, retaining in-frame rearrangements with V and J assigned. Such tables are incomplete; in checked studies, under half of the missing clones stem from an unresolved V gene, and the remainder is unexplained. That table is the source of V, J and clone size, and D and trimming were worked out from the DNA. The sample table lists around 90,000 clones, 86% of them with a count of one. The ten largest make up approximately 10% of the sample.

With respect to this clone: The clone's antigen remains unknown. No clone much larger than this one lies a single base away; base qualities are absent.

The specimen was PBMCs. The rearranged chain carries TRBV28 and TRBJ2-7; confidence is insufficient to name the D gene. The clonotype comes from a man younger than 40 in good health and CMV-seropositive. The CDR3 loop reads CASSFRIYEQYF. The DNA is TGTGCCAGCAGTTTTAGAATCTACGAGCAGTACTTC.